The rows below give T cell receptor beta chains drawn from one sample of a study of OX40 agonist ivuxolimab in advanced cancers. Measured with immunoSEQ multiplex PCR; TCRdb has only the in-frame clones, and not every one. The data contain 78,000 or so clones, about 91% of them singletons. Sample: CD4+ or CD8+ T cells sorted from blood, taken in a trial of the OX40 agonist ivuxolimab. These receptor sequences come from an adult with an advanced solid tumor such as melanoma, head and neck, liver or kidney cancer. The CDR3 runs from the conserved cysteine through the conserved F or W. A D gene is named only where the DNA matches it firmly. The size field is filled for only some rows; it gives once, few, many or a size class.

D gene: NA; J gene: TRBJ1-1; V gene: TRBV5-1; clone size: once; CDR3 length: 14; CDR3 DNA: TGCGCCAGCAGCTTGGCCGGGGGCTCCGGAGAAGCTTTCTTT; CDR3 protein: CASSLAGGSGEAFF
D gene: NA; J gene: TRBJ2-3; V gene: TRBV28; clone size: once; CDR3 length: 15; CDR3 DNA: TGTGCCAGCAGCGCGGCCGGCGGGTACACAGATACGCAGTATTTT; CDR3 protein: CASSAAGGYTDTQYF
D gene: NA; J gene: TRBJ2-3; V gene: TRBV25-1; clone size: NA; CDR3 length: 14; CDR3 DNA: TGTGCCAGCAGTGAATATGGAGGGGCACATACGCAGTATTTT; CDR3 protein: CASSEYGGAHTQYF
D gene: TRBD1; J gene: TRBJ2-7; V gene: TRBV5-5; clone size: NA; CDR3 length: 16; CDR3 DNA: TGTGCCAGCAGCGGAGGGACAGGGGGCTTGACCTACGAGCAGTACTTC; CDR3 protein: CASSGGTGGLTYEQYF
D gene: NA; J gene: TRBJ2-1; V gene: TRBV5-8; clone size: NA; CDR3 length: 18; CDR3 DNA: TGTGCCAGCAGCTTGCCCTCGGGGGGGGACAGCTCCTACAATGAGCAGTTCTTC; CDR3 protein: CASSLPSGGDSSYNEQFF
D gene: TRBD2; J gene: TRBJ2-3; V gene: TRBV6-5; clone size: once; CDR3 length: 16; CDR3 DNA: TGTGCCAGCAGTTTACTAGCGGGGGGGAGCACAGATACGCAGTATTTT; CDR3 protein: CASSLLAGGSTDTQYF
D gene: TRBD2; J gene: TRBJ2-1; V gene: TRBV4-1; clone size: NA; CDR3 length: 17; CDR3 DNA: TGCGCCAGCAGCCGGGGACTAGCGGGAGCGGCCAACAATGAGCAGTTCTTC; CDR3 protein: CASSRGLAGAANNEQFF
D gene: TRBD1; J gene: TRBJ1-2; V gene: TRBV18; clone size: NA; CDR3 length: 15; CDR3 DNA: TGTGCCAGCAGCACCTTACAGGGGGAGTTTTGGGGCTACACCTTC; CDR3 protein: CASSTLQGEFWGYTF
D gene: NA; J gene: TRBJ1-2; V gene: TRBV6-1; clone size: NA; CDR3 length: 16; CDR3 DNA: TGTGCCAGCAGTGCATTATCTATGGGCGAAAACTATGGCTACACCTTC; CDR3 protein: CASSALSMGENYGYTF
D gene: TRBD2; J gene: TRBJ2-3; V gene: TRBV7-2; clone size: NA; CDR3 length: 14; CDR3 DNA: TGTGCCAGCGCTAGCGGGGGGGCAGGAGATACGCAGTATTTT; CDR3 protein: CASASGGAGDTQYF
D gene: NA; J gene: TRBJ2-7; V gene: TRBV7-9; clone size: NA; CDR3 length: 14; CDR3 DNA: TGTGCCAGCAGCTTGCAGACGAGCTCCTACGAGCAGTACTTC; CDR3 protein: CASSLQTSSYEQYF
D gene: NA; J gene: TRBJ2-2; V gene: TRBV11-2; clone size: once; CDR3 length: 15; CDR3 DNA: TGTGCCAGCAGCTTAAGGGACTCGTCGACCGGGGAGCTGTTTTTT; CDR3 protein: CASSLRDSSTGELFF